Below are 20 T cell receptor beta chains sequenced from a single sample in a study of shared clonotypes between healthy human individuals. Some clones are missing from TCRdb's copy, which holds only in-frame ones; the method was immunoSEQ multiplex PCR. The sample has over a million clones, more than 95% seen once; the top ten hold about 1.2%. Source material: naive CD4+ T cells sorted from blood. Indicated subset: CD45RA+ positively selected. These receptors all stem from a man between 25 and 39 years old in good health.

This clone was counted a single time. CDR3 protein: CASSITTPSTEQYF. CDR3 in DNA: TGTGCCAGTAGTATAACGACTCCTTCTACGGAGCAGTACTTC. This sequence joins TRBV19 and TRBJ2-7; D is ambiguous. Germline V gene sequence: CDR1 LNHDA, CDR2 SQIVND (reference sequence). The CDR3 loop spans 14 amino acids. Trimming cost V 2 bases and J 7 bases, with 15 bases left between them.

The rearrangement links TRBV19 to TRBJ2-1; TRBD2 might be the D (5 bases). Germline V CDR1 and CDR2: LNHDA, SQIVND (reference sequence). This CDR3 is built from 15 residues. Trimming stripped 7 bases from V and 0 bases from J, with 13 bases between. The CDR3 spells CASTDRAGSYNEQFF. The CDR3 bases are TGTGCCAGTACCGACCGCGCGGGCTCCTACAATGAGCAGTTCTTC.

The gene calls are TRBV5-6 and TRBJ1-2; unclear D gene. From germline, CDR1 is SGHDT and CDR2 YYEEEE. This CDR3 has 13 residues. V was trimmed by 2 bases and J by 8 bases, leaving 13 bases between them. CDR3 residues: CASSFLNLWGYTF. CDR3 DNA: TGTGCCAGCAGCTTCTTAAACCTTTGGGGCTACACCTTC.

The chain has TRBV5-5 and TRBJ2-1, with D perhaps matching TRBD2 (6 bases). The CDR3 is made up of 12 amino acids. V was clipped by 4 bases and J by 10 bases, with 12 bases between them. Germline loops: CDR1 SGHKS, CDR2 YYEKEE (reference sequence). CDR3 coding DNA: TGTGCCAGCAGCGCGGGACCTCGAGAGCAGTTCTTC. As protein: CASSAGPREQFF.

The rearrangement joins TRBV2 to TRBJ2-2; D is uncertain. The germline V and J ends were trimmed by 4 bases and 3 bases, with 12 bases remaining between them. Germline CDR1 SNHLY, CDR2 FYNNEI. The CDR3 spans 15 residues. CDR3 region: CASSVKYPDTGELFF. CDR3 bases: TGTGCCAGCAGTGTTAAATACCCCGACACCGGGGAGCTGTTTTTT.

A note on this clone: The same CDR3 also results from other DNA sequences found in this sample. CDR3 in amino acids: CASSLATLNTEAFF. DNA for the CDR3: TGCGCCAGCAGCTTGGCGACACTGAACACTGAAGCTTTCTTT. V gene TRBV5-1 combines with J gene TRBJ1-1, with D uncertain. V was pared by 0 bases and J by 0 bases, with 6 bases between. The length of the CDR3 is 14 residues. Germline-derived CDR1 and CDR2 are SGHRS and YFSETQ.

The chain links TRBV7-2 to TRBJ2-3; TRBD2 is a possible D gene (6 bases). The ends were cut back, 10 bases at V and 5 bases at J, with 19 bases in the middle. Germline V gene sequence: CDR1 SGHTA, CDR2 FQGNSA. The CDR3 is 14 residues long. In DNA form, the CDR3 reads TGTGCCACCTCGGGGGTACTAGGCCGAGATACGCAGTATTTT. Its protein is CATSGVLGRDTQYF.

V is TRBV7-2 and J is TRBJ2-7, with D perhaps assigned TRBD1 or TRBD2 (5 bases each). Germline CDR1 reads SGHTA; CDR2 reads FQGNSA. The germline V and J ends were trimmed by 4 bases and 11 bases, with 21 bases remaining between them. The CDR3 runs 14 residues. Here the CDR3 DNA reads TGTGCCAGCAGCTCTGCCCCGGGGCCTTCAAGGGAGTACTTC. It specifies CASSSAPGPSREYF.

This sequence joins TRBV27 and TRBJ1-1; a weak D match, TRBD1 (5 bases). Germline CDR1 reads MNHEY; CDR2 reads SMNVEV (reference sequence). The CDR3 sequence is 14 residues long. Deletions cut 3 bases from V and 6 bases from J, with 14 bases between. As DNA, the CDR3 is TGTGCCAGCAGTTTTTTTTCTAGGGACTCTGAAGCTTTCTTT. It codes for CASSFFSRDSEAFF.

Comments on this clone: The identical CDR3 is also encoded by other nucleotide sequences in the sample. The chain has TRBV6-5 and TRBJ2-2, with D unclear. The CDR3 has 13 residues. Germline-derived CDR1 and CDR2 are MNHEY and SVGAGI. V dropped 6 bases and J dropped 1 base, with 6 bases sitting between them. Written as DNA, the CDR3 is TGTGCCAGCAGGACACGGAACACCGGGGAGCTGTTTTTT. Translating it yields CASRTRNTGELFF.

The DNA for the CDR3 is TGTGCCAGCAGCGACCCGGACAGGGCCGTTGAAGCTTTCTTT. It is translated as CASSDPDRAVEAFF. V gene TRBV7-9 combines with J gene TRBJ1-1, with TRBD1 identical over 8 bases. J was trimmed by 7 bases and V by 5 bases; bases with no gene match: 9. Germline V lookup: CDR1 SEHNR, CDR2 FQNEAQ (reference sequence). This CDR3 comprises 14 residues.

The chain uses TRBV7-2 and TRBJ2-7, with D possibly being TRBD1 (5 bases). With 3 bases removed from V and 2 bases from J, the gap between germline ends came to 11 bases. Germline CDR1 and CDR2: SGHTA and FQGNSA. CDR3 length: 14 residues. The CDR3 loop is CASSFRPTAYEQYF. The CDR3, as DNA: TGTGCCAGCAGCTTTCGTCCGACAGCCTACGAGCAGTACTTC.

The chain uses TRBV21-1 and TRBJ2-1; the listed D gene, TRBD1, was not tested against the DNA. TRBV21-1 counts as a pseudogene. This CDR3 spans 14 amino acids. CDR3 sequence: CASSSTGCSDEQFF. The CDR3 DNA reads as TGTGCCAGCAGCTCGACAGGTTGCAGCGATGAGCAGTTCTTC.

The genes are TRBV18 and TRBJ2-7; TRBD1 aligns across 8 bases. Trimming removed 3 bases from V and 3 bases from J; junction bases left unmatched: 7. The CDR3 runs to 15 residues. Germline CDR1 KGHSH, CDR2 LQKENI. The CDR3 bases are TGTGCCAGCTCACCCGCCGGGACAGGTGTCTACGAGCAGTACTTC. Encoded protein: CASSPAGTGVYEQYF. The variable domain in full, completed from reference TRBV18 and TRBJ2-7, reads NAGVMQNPRHLVRRRGQEARLRCSPMKGHSHVYWYRQLPEEGLKFMVYLQKENIIDESGMPKERFSAEFPKEGPSILRIQQVVRGDSAAYFCASSPAGTGVYEQYFGPGTRLTVT.

The chain is built from TRBV7-2 and TRBJ2-2, with 11 bases lining up with TRBD1. V dropped 5 bases and J dropped 7; count of bases not matched to a gene: 6. The V gene's germline CDR1 is SGHTA and CDR2 FQGNSA. This CDR3 has 15 residues. CDR3 loop: CASSIGQGAVGELFF. As DNA, the CDR3 is TGTGCCAGCAGCATTGGACAGGGGGCAGTCGGGGAGCTGTTTTTT. Complete variable domain (other parts from reference TRBV7-2 and TRBJ2-2): GAGVSQSPSNKVTEKGKDVELRCDPISGHTALYWYRQSLGQGLEFLIYFQGNSAPDKSGLPSDRFSAERTGGSVSTLTIQRTQQEDSAVYLCASSIGQGAVGELFFGEGSRLTVL.

The rearrangement uses TRBV18 and TRBJ2-5; weak D call: TRBD1 (6 bases). In germline, CDR1 is KGHSH, CDR2 LQKENI. The length of the CDR3 is 19 residues. V was trimmed by 4 bases and J by 0 bases, leaving 24 bases between them. The CDR3 loop reads CASSHLPTGQDPYQETQYF. DNA of the CDR3: TGTGCCAGCTCACATCTTCCGACAGGCCAGGACCCATACCAAGAGACCCAGTACTTC. Full variable domain (missing parts from reference TRBV18 and TRBJ2-5): NAGVMQNPRHLVRRRGQEARLRCSPMKGHSHVYWYRQLPEEGLKFMVYLQKENIIDESGMPKERFSAEFPKEGPSILRIQQVVRGDSAAYFCASSHLPTGQDPYQETQYFGPGTRLLVL.

This clone was observed a single time. The V gene is TRBV5-1, the J gene TRBJ2-3, with 7 bases that match TRBD2. The CDR3 runs 13 residues. Germline values: CDR1 SGHRS, CDR2 YFSETQ. Unmatched junction bases numbered 5, after V lost 10 bases and J lost 0 bases. The CDR3 DNA follows: TGCGCCTCCGCAGCGGGGAGCACAGATACGCAGTATTTT. Amino acids: CASAAGSTDTQYF. The variable domain in full, completed from reference TRBV5-1 and TRBJ2-3, reads KAGVTQTPRYLIKTRGQQVTLSCSPISGHRSVSWYQQTPGQGLQFLFEYFSETQRNKGNFPGRFSGRQFSNSRSEMNVSTLELGDSALYLCASAAGSTDTQYFGPGTRLTVL.

This clone was detected only once. In DNA, the CDR3 is TGTGCCATCAGTGTAACTAGCGGGAGGGTGGGCGAGCAGTACTTC. Translating it yields CAISVTSGRVGEQYF. V is TRBV10-3 and J is TRBJ2-7; 13 bases map to TRBD2. Per the germline V gene, CDR1 is ENHRY and CDR2 is SYGVKD. CDR3 length equals 15 residues. V gave up 4 bases and J gave up 6 bases; unmatched junction bases: 6.

The chain combines TRBV18 with TRBJ2-5, with 7 bases matching TRBD2. This CDR3 region has 16 residues. J gave up 5 bases and V 3 bases, and 12 bases lay outside the gene matches. Germline V lookup: CDR1 KGHSH, CDR2 LQKENI. This CDR3 is CASSPQAAGSIETQYF. The CDR3 DNA is TGTGCCAGCTCACCCCAGGCAGCGGGAAGTATCGAGACCCAGTACTTC.

V and J are TRBV18 and TRBJ2-7, with TRBD2 matching over 7 bases. The length of the CDR3 is 16 residues. Losses at the gene ends were 4 bases for V and 3 bases for J; bases not matched to a gene: 12. Germline CDR1 is KGHSH and CDR2 is LQKENI. CDR3 nucleotide sequence: TGTGCCAGCTCACTTACACCTAGCGGACTGATCTACGAGCAGTACTTC. It encodes CASSLTPSGLIYEQYF.